This TCR beta chain comes out of a study of cytomegalovirus exposure and HLA in healthy donors. With 4 bases removed from V and 4 bases from J, the gap between germline ends came to 20 bases. The CDR3 is 17 residues long. The germline CDR1 and CDR2 sequences are MNHEY and SMNVEV (reference sequence). The PCR used 60 Vbeta and 13 Jbeta primers. Here immunoSEQ multiplex PCR was the method, and the copy in TCRdb shows in-frame clones only, minus some. The sample consists of 200,000 to 250,000 clones, roughly 89% of them appearing once. This clonotype was sampled from a woman between 18 and 30 years old in good health and CMV-seronegative. This chain uses TRBV27 with TRBJ1-3, with D hard to call. Sequenced sample: PBMCs. CDR3: CASSSSYGGESGNTIYF. CDR3 nucleotide sequence: TGTGCCAGCAGTTCTTCATATGGCGGCGAATCAGGAAACACCATATATTTT.